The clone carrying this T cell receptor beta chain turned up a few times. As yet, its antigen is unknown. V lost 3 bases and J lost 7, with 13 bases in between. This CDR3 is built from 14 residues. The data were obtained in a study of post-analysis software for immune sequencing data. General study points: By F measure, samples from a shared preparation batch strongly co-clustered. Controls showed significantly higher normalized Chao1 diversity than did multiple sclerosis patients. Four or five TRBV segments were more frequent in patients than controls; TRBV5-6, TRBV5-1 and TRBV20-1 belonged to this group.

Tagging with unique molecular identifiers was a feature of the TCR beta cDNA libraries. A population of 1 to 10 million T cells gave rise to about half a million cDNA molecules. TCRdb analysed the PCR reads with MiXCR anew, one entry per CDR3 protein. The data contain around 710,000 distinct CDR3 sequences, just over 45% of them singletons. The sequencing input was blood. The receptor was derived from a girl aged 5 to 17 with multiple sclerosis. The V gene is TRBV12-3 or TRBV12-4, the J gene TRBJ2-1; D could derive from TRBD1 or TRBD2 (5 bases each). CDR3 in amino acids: CASSFGASWNEQFF. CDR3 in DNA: TGTGCCAGCAGTTTCGGGGCTTCATGGAATGAGCAGTTCTTC.